The clone carrying this T cell receptor beta chain was observed at least ten times. The data are from a study of spatial heterogeneity in lung cancer. On the study more broadly: Samples were donated by 72 untreated early-stage non-small cell lung cancer patients. The study consistently detected more beta-chain than alpha-chain sequences.

V gave up 8 bases and J gave up 1 base, with 14 bases separating them. CDR3 length equals 13 residues. Germline V gene lookup returns CDR1 SQVTM and CDR2 ANQGSEA. TCRdb itself ran the 5' RACE reads through MiXCR, one entry per CDR3 protein. Among around 110,000 distinct CDR3 sequences listed, approximately 12% were seen once. This sample's time point: blood at routine non-recurrence follow-up after resection. The authors sequenced whole RNA from tumor, nontumor lung or frozen PBMC without sorting. The gene calls are TRBV29-1 and TRBJ2-5; a possible D gene is TRBD1 (5 bases). This TCR derives from a male donor with early-stage non-small cell lung cancer. The sequencing used PBMCs, collected at follow-up. CDR3 loop: CSTGWQGQETQYF. In nucleotides, the CDR3 is TGCAGCACAGGCTGGCAGGGCCAAGAGACCCAGTACTTC.